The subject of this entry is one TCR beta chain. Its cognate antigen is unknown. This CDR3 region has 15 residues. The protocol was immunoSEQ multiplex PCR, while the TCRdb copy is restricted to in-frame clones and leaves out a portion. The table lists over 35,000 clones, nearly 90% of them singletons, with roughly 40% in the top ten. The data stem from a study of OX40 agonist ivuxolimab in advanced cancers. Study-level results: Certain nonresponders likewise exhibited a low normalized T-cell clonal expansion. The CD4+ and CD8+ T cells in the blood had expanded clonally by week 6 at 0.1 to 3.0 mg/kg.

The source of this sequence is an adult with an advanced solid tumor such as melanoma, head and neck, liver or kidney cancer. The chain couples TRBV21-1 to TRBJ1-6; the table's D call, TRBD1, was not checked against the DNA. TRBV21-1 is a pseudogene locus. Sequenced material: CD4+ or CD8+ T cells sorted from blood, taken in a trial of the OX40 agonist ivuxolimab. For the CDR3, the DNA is TGTGCCAGCAGCATCAGGGGGGACTATAATTCACCCCTCCACTTT. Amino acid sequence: CASSIRGDYNSPLHF.